This TCR beta chain was obtained from a study of shared clonotypes between healthy human individuals. Broader study findings: Donor scarcity curtailed the genetic and exposure-history diversity represented herein.

The data were produced by immunoSEQ multiplex PCR, yet TCRdb's version contains in-frame clones alone and is incomplete. The repertoire holds some 2,400,000 clones, with under 97% as singletons. This CDR3 region has 15 residues. Trimming removed 6 bases from V and 9 bases from J; junction bases left unmatched: 14. CDR1 and CDR2 from the germline V gene are MNHEY and SMNVEV (reference sequence). Remarks on this clone: Antigen unknown.

The clonotype comes from a man aged 18 to 29 in good health. This chain joins TRBV27 and TRBJ2-1; the match to TRBD2 covers 7 bases. Sequenced: naive CD4+ T cells sorted from blood. As to subset: CD45RA+ positively selected. CDR3 protein: CASSNTAGLTSEQFF. Here the CDR3 DNA reads TGTGCCAGCAGCAACACAGCGGGACTTACAAGTGAGCAGTTCTTC.